Listed here are 4 T cell receptor beta chains from one sample, sequenced in a study of cytomegalovirus exposure and HLA in healthy donors. The study ran its PCR with 60 Vbeta and 13 Jbeta primers. This table comes from immunoSEQ multiplex PCR, and its TCRdb copy is limited to in-frame clones, with some not included. The sample lists under 200,000 clones; 81% were seen once. Sequences were obtained from PBMCs. These receptors were taken from a man in his forties or fifties in good health and CMV-seronegative.

This chain connects TRBV18 to TRBJ2-7; 8 bases are a match to TRBD1. CDR1 and CDR2 (germline): KGHSH, LQKENI. J was trimmed by 5 bases and V by 2 bases; bases with no gene match: 11. The CDR3 contains 16 residues. The CDR3 coding sequence is TGTGCCAGCTCACCAAGATGGGACAGGCGACATCACGAGCAGTACTTC. This translates into CASSPRWDRRHHEQYF.

The gene calls are TRBV25-1 and TRBJ1-6; 7 bases are shared with TRBD1. The CDR3 length is 15 residues. The junction had 8 bases not matched to a gene; V was cut back by 2 bases and J by 10 bases. The germline V gene has CDR1 MGHDK and CDR2 SYGVNS. Here the CDR3 reads CASSEGPPGGSPLHF. The CDR3 nucleotides are TGTGCCAGCAGTGAAGGGCCCCCAGGGGGGTCACCCCTCCACTTT.

This rearrangement joins TRBV7-6 to TRBJ1-5, with 9 bases matching TRBD1. J lost 5 bases, V lost 3 bases, and 5 bases had no gene match. Germline V gene sequence: CDR1 SGHVS, CDR2 FNYEAQ. The CDR3 is 15 amino acids. CDR3 bases: TGTGCCAGCAGCTTCGGGACAGGGACCGATCAGCCCCAGCATTTT. Residues: CASSFGTGTDQPQHF.

The table lists this clone with a few counts. The rearrangement uses TRBV4-3 and TRBJ2-7; D may be TRBD2 (7 bases). Trimming stripped 4 bases from V and 0 bases from J, with 19 bases between. CDR1 is LGHNA, CDR2 YSLEER, per germline. CDR3 length: 17 residues. Written as DNA, the CDR3 is TGCGCCAGCAGCCTCCACTTAAGGGGAGGGGGCTCCTACGAGCAGTACTTC. It yields the protein CASSLHLRGGGSYEQYF.